This T cell receptor (beta chain) is drawn from a study of tumor and adjacent non-tumor tissue in lung cancer. CDR3 length: 14 residues. Trimming removed 7 bases from V and 7 bases from J; junction bases left unmatched: 10. Germline V gene data show CDR1 as SQVTM and CDR2 as ANQGSEA. The library came from three nested PCR rounds adapted from ARM-PCR protocols. TCRdb processed the multiplex PCR reads anew with MiXCR; each CDR3 protein has one entry. The top ten clones hold approximately 22% of a sample with about 110,000 distinct CDR3 sequences, approximately 84% of them seen once. No cell sorting was done before RNA was extracted from the tissue. About this clonotype: A much larger clone differs from this one at a single base, so this may be a read error.

The source material was lung tumor tissue. The TCR sequence derives from a man between 70 and 80 years old with non-small cell lung cancer. The chain carries TRBV29-1 and TRBJ2-1; 10 bases line up with TRBD2. CDR3 residues: CSALAGGLGNEQFF. Written as DNA, the CDR3 is TGCAGCGCCTTAGCGGGGGGCCTGGGTAATGAGCAGTTCTTC.